This T cell receptor beta chain comes out of a study of shared clonotypes between healthy human individuals. TCRdb's copy holds only in-frame clones and misses some; the assay was immunoSEQ multiplex PCR. The sample lists roughly 700,000 clones; roughly 70% were seen once. The V gene lost 7 bases and the J gene lost 4 bases, with 22 bases spanning the gap. Germline lookup yields CDR1 LNHDA and CDR2 SQIVND (reference sequence). CDR3 length: 16 residues. The source material was memory CD4+ T cells sorted from blood. Subset indicated: CD45RA-negative fraction. The TCR sequence derives from a woman in her 30s in good health. The chain employs TRBV19 and TRBJ1-1; D gene uncertain. The CDR3, as DNA: TGTGCCAGTACCCTCGGACGGCGTAGTGGTAGCACTGAAGCTTTCTTT. This translates into CASTLGRRSGSTEAFF.